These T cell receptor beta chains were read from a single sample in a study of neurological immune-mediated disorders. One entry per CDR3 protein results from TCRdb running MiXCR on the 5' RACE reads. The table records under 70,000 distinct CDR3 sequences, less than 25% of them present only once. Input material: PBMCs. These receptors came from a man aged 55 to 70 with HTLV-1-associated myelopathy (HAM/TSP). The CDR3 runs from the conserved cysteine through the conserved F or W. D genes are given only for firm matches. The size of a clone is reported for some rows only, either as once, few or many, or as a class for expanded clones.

DNA: TGTGCCAGCAGTCTCCGAGGAGGGAATGAGTACTTC; CDR3: CASSLRGGNEYF; D: -; J: TRBJ2-7; size: many; V: TRBV27
DNA: TGCGCCAGCCATAGCGGTCAAGAGACCCAGTACTTC; CDR3: CASHSGQETQYF; D: -; J: TRBJ2-5; size: many; V: TRBV5-1
DNA: TGTGCCAGCAGCCCCCTTTTGATGACTTCCTACGAGCAGTACTTC; CDR3: CASSPLLMTSYEQYF; D: -; J: TRBJ2-7; size: many; V: TRBV7-9
DNA: TGCGCCAGCAGCGAGGAAGGGGTCTGGGCTAATGAAAAACTGTTTTTT; CDR3: CASSEEGVWANEKLFF; D: -; J: TRBJ1-4; size: many; V: TRBV5-1
DNA: TGCAGCGTACCTCGGGGAAACTACGAGCAGTACTTC; CDR3: CSVPRGNYEQYF; D: -; J: TRBJ2-7; size: many; V: TRBV29-1
DNA: TGCGCCAGCAGCCCAAGTTCGGGGGATTTGACTGAAGCTTTCTTT; CDR3: CASSPSSGDLTEAFF; D: -; J: TRBJ1-1; size: few; V: TRBV5-1
DNA: TGCGCCAGCAGCTTGGTAGGACCCAGGGAAGAGACCCAGTACTTC; CDR3: CASSLVGPREETQYF; D: -; J: TRBJ2-5; size: many; V: TRBV5-1
DNA: TGTGCCAGCAGTTATTGGGCCAAACCCAATGAGCAGTTCTTC; CDR3: CASSYWAKPNEQFF; D: -; J: TRBJ2-1; size: -; V: TRBV6-2/TRBV6-3
DNA: TGTGCCAGCAGTTTTGAAAGACGGAATGGCTACACCTTC; CDR3: CASSFERRNGYTF; D: -; J: TRBJ1-2; size: many; V: TRBV12-3/TRBV12-4
DNA: TGCGCCAGCAGCAGAGCGGGAGGGCTCCCTCGGGGGTACTCCTACAATGAGCAGTTCTTC; CDR3: CASSRAGGLPRGYSYNEQFF; D: TRBD2; J: TRBJ2-1; size: -; V: TRBV5-1
DNA: TGCAGTGCTAGAGAGGGCAGCAATCAGCCCCAGTATTTT; CDR3: CSAREGSNQPQYF; D: -; J: TRBJ2-3; size: many; V: TRBV20-1
DNA: TGCGCCAGCCCGACTAGCGGGACCTACAATGAGCAGTTCTTC; CDR3: CASPTSGTYNEQFF; D: TRBD2; J: TRBJ2-1; size: -; V: TRBV5-1
DNA: TGTGCCAGCAGCTTCAGGGGTAACCCCTACGAGCAGTACTTC; CDR3: CASSFRGNPYEQYF; D: -; J: TRBJ2-7; size: many; V: TRBV7-9
DNA: TGTGCCAGCAGCCTCCCATCAGACGGGAGCTCCTACAATGAGCAGTTCTTC; CDR3: CASSLPSDGSSYNEQFF; D: -; J: TRBJ2-1; size: many; V: TRBV4-2
DNA: TGTGCCAGCAGTCGTGGGACTAGCGGCTACGAGCAGTACTTC; CDR3: CASSRGTSGYEQYF; D: TRBD2; J: TRBJ2-7; size: many; V: TRBV11-2
DNA: TGCAGTGCTAGAGAAGGGCCCGGGTCCTCTAACTATGGCTACACCTTC; CDR3: CSAREGPGSSNYGYTF; D: -; J: TRBJ1-2; size: many; V: TRBV20-1
DNA: TGCAGTGCTCAGGGCGGCAGAGGCACAGATACGCAGTATTTT; CDR3: CSAQGGRGTDTQYF; D: -; J: TRBJ2-3; size: many; V: TRBV20-1
DNA: TGTGCCAGCAGTCCGACAGCGAACACCGGGGAGCTGTTTTTT; CDR3: CASSPTANTGELFF; D: -; J: TRBJ2-2; size: many; V: TRBV3-1
DNA: TGTGCCAGCAGTTCTGAACTAGCGGGAGGGCCTTACGAGCAGTACTTC; CDR3: CASSSELAGGPYEQYF; D: TRBD2; J: TRBJ2-7; size: many; V: TRBV12-3/TRBV12-4
DNA: TGTGCCACCAGTGACCCCTCGAATCCAGATACGCAGTATTTT; CDR3: CATSDPSNPDTQYF; D: -; J: TRBJ2-3; size: many; V: TRBV24-1
DNA: TGTGCCAGCAGCCCCACCGGCGGGAAGAGAGAGCAGTACTTC; CDR3: CASSPTGGKREQYF; D: -; J: TRBJ2-7; size: -; V: TRBV11-2
DNA: TGTGCCAGCAGCCATCGACAGGGCATAGACGAGCAGTACTTC; CDR3: CASSHRQGIDEQYF; D: TRBD1; J: TRBJ2-7; size: many; V: TRBV3-1
DNA: TGTGCCAGCAGCCTCTTTGGCACCGGGGAGCTGTTTTTT; CDR3: CASSLFGTGELFF; D: -; J: TRBJ2-2; size: many; V: TRBV6-5
DNA: TGTGCCAGCAGCTTAGCGACGGGACTTTACGAGCAGTACTTC; CDR3: CASSLATGLYEQYF; D: -; J: TRBJ2-7; size: many; V: TRBV11-1
DNA: TGTGCCAGCAGTTTCTGGACTAGCGGGAGTCGTGGCGGGGAGCTGTTTTTT; CDR3: CASSFWTSGSRGGELFF; D: TRBD2; J: TRBJ2-2; size: many; V: TRBV12-3/TRBV12-4
DNA: TGTGCCAGCAGCTTTCAATTAGAGGACTCCTACGAGCAGTACTTC; CDR3: CASSFQLEDSYEQYF; D: -; J: TRBJ2-7; size: few; V: TRBV7-6
DNA: TGTGCCAGCAGCTCGTCGCACTCAACCATGGCTTTCTTT; CDR3: CASSSSHSTMAFF; D: -; J: TRBJ1-1; size: -; V: TRBV5-5
DNA: TGTGCCATCACCCAGCAGGGGTTTGCTAATGGCTACACCTTC; CDR3: CAITQQGFANGYTF; D: -; J: TRBJ1-2; size: many; V: TRBV10-3
DNA: TGTGCCAGCAGCTTAGGGGTGTGGCAGACGAACACTGAAGCTTTCTTT; CDR3: CASSLGVWQTNTEAFF; D: -; J: TRBJ1-1; size: many; V: TRBV7-2
DNA: TGTGCCAGCAGCCTCAGTCATGGGGTGGAGCAGTACTTC; CDR3: CASSLSHGVEQYF; D: -; J: TRBJ2-7; size: -; V: TRBV12-3/TRBV12-4
DNA: TGTGCCAGCAGCCAAGGGGGGACAGCCAGATACAATGAGCAGTTCTTC; CDR3: CASSQGGTARYNEQFF; D: TRBD1; J: TRBJ2-1; size: many; V: TRBV3-1
DNA: TGTGCCAGCAGCTTAGTACCTATCCACACACGGGGCACAGATACGCAGTATTTT; CDR3: CASSLVPIHTRGTDTQYF; D: -; J: TRBJ2-3; size: many; V: TRBV7-2
DNA: TGTGCCAGCCGACCGTGGCACGGTAGGGCTAGGAAGCAGTTCTTC; CDR3: CASRPWHGRARKQFF; D: -; J: TRBJ2-1; size: many; V: TRBV5-6
DNA: TGTGCCAGCAGCCCCACGCGGGGTTGGTACAATGAGCAGTTCTTC; CDR3: CASSPTRGWYNEQFF; D: -; J: TRBJ2-1; size: many; V: TRBV7-2
DNA: TGTGCCAGTAGTATAGTACAGGAAGCCTACAATGAGCAGTTCTTC; CDR3: CASSIVQEAYNEQFF; D: -; J: TRBJ2-1; size: few; V: TRBV19
DNA: TGCAGTGCGGCGGGGGGGACTAGCGGGAGTTACGAGCAGTACTTC; CDR3: CSAAGGTSGSYEQYF; D: TRBD2; J: TRBJ2-7; size: many; V: TRBV20-1
DNA: TGTGCCAGCAGCTTGGCGGGAGGCAGCACAGATACGCAGTATTTT; CDR3: CASSLAGGSTDTQYF; D: TRBD2; J: TRBJ2-3; size: many; V: TRBV7-9
DNA: TGTGCCAGCAGCTTGGAAGTTTCGCCGAGCCGCTCCTACAATGAGCAGTTCTTC; CDR3: CASSLEVSPSRSYNEQFF; D: -; J: TRBJ2-1; size: many; V: TRBV5-6
DNA: TGTGCCAGCAGTTTCCGTGATGTTCTGAGGGGCGAGGGCAATCAGCCCCAGCATTTT; CDR3: CASSFRDVLRGEGNQPQHF; D: -; J: TRBJ1-5; size: many; V: TRBV12-3/TRBV12-4
DNA: TGTGCCAGCAGTCCAGTAGTTGCCACAGATACGCAGTATTTT; CDR3: CASSPVVATDTQYF; D: -; J: TRBJ2-3; size: many; V: TRBV7-6
DNA: TGTGCCAGCAGGTCCAACACCGGGGAGCTGTTTTTT; CDR3: CASRSNTGELFF; D: -; J: TRBJ2-2; size: many; V: TRBV6-6
DNA: TGTGCCAGCAGCCTCCTCCTGGACAGCCGGTACGAGCAGTACTTC; CDR3: CASSLLLDSRYEQYF; D: -; J: TRBJ2-7; size: -; V: TRBV7-2